This passage covers 21 T cell receptor beta chains from one sample sequenced in a study of vaccination effects on CD4 cells after COVID-19. These TCRs' antigens remain unknown. Some clones are missing from TCRdb's copy, which holds only in-frame ones; the method was immunoSEQ multiplex PCR. The sample carries 55,000 to 70,000 clones, about 80% recorded once. Under the ViraFEST assay, PBMC were stimulated with viral peptide pools so that antigen-specific CD4+ T cells expanded. Sequencing was performed afterwards. Scientists isolated CD4+ T cells after a roughly nine-day culture period ended. Each participant was administered two doses of either the BNT162b2 or the mRNA-1273 vaccine. The specimen was CD4+ T cells from PBMCs cultured with HCoV-OC43 spike peptides, collected after COVID-19 vaccination. The subset denotes: HCoV-OC43 spike overlapping peptide pool stimulation. The source is a human donor who received a COVID-19 vaccine.

The V and J genes are TRBV7-6 and TRBJ2-3; 7 bases match TRBD2. After removal of 1 base from V and 3 bases from J, the junction contained 4 bases not matched to a gene. There are 15 residues in the CDR3. Germline assignment: CDR1 SGHVS and CDR2 FNYEAQ. The CDR3 DNA sequence: TGTGCCAGCAGCTTAGTGGGACTAACGACAGATACGCAGTATTTT. Protein product: CASSLVGLTTDTQYF. Supplemented by reference TRBV7-6 and TRBJ2-3, the full variable domain reads GAGVSQSPRYKVTKRGQDVALRCDPISGHVSLYWYRQALGQGPEFLTYFNYEAQQDKSGLPNDRFSAERPEGSISTLTIQRTEQRDSAMYRCASSLVGLTTDTQYFGPGTRLTVL.

This clone was counted once. V and J are TRBV2 and TRBJ2-3, with D perhaps matching TRBD1 (5 bases). V was trimmed by 1 base and J by 6 bases, leaving 11 bases between them. This CDR3 contains 14 residues. Germline V gene sequence: CDR1 SNHLY, CDR2 FYNNEI. The chain's CDR3 is CASSEGQSPDTQYF. DNA of the CDR3: TGTGCCAGCAGTGAAGGACAGAGCCCCGATACGCAGTATTTT.

As DNA, the CDR3 is TGTGCCAGCAGCTTGATCTGGGGGGAGACCCAGTACTTC. This sequence encodes CASSLIWGETQYF. V usage is TRBV5-5 and J usage is TRBJ2-5; D possibly matches TRBD1 or TRBD2 (5 bases each). Between the trimmed V and J ends, which lost 1 base and 5 bases, there was a span of 9 bases. This CDR3 region has 13 residues. Germline V gene data show CDR1 as SGHKS and CDR2 as YYEKEE (reference sequence). Combining the CDR3 with reference TRBV5-5 and TRBJ2-5 gives the whole variable domain DAGVTQSPTHLIKTRGQQVTLRCSPISGHKSVSWYQQVLGQGPQFIFQYYEKEERGRGNFPDRFSARQFPNYSSELNVNALLLGDSALYLCASSLIWGETQYFGPGTRLLVL.

The chain has TRBV30 and TRBJ1-1, with D possibly TRBD1 on 5 matching bases. V lost 0 bases and J 11 bases, leaving 16 bases between the germline ends. Germline CDR1 and CDR2: GTSNPN and SVGIG (reference sequence). The CDR3 runs to 13 residues. This CDR3 is CAWSVGDRRDAFF. In DNA, the CDR3 is TGTGCCTGGAGTGTAGGAGACAGAAGGGATGCTTTCTTT.

V and J are TRBV5-1 and TRBJ2-1, with D perhaps matching TRBD2 (6 bases). Between the trimmed V and J ends, which lost 3 bases and 1 base, there was a span of 11 bases. Germline V gene lookup returns CDR1 SGHRS and CDR2 YFSETQ. The CDR3 runs 15 residues. The CDR3 here is CASSWRASSYNEQFF. In DNA form, the CDR3 reads TGCGCCAGCAGCTGGAGGGCTAGTTCCTACAATGAGCAGTTCTTC.

The V call is TRBV18, the J call TRBJ1-2, with D unresolved. With 3 bases removed from V and 4 bases from J, the gap between germline ends came to 18 bases. The CDR3 extends over 16 amino acids. Germline CDR1 reads KGHSH; CDR2 reads LQKENI. The chain's CDR3 is CASSPIAPATPYGYTF. The CDR3 nucleotides read TGTGCCAGCTCACCCATCGCCCCAGCTACACCCTATGGCTACACCTTC.

The V call is TRBV19, the J call TRBJ1-6; D is perhaps TRBD1 (5 bases). V lost 10 bases to trimming and J lost 0 bases, with 13 bases between them. The CDR3 covers 15 residues. Germline V CDR1 and CDR2: LNHDA, SQIVND (reference sequence). The CDR3 sequence is CATGGGSSYNSPLHF. DNA of the CDR3: TGTGCCACCGGGGGAGGGAGCTCCTATAATTCACCCCTCCACTTT.

There are a few counts of this clone. The chain employs TRBV5-4 and TRBJ2-7; 10 bases are shared with TRBD1. The V gene's germline CDR1 is SGHNT and CDR2 YYREEE (reference sequence). There are 15 residues in the CDR3. The V and J ends lost 3 bases and 2 bases, in that order; junction bases with no gene match: 5. This CDR3 reads CASSSTGTGAYEQYV. CDR3 in DNA: TGTGCCAGCAGCTCGACCGGGACAGGGGCCTACGAGCAGTACGTC.

The rearrangement joins TRBV7-9 to TRBJ2-7, with a weak D call TRBD2 (5 bases). The CDR3 is 12 residues long. The germline V gene encodes CDR1 SEHNR and CDR2 FQNEAQ (reference sequence). Trimming removed 5 bases at V and 6 bases at J, with 11 bases between. In nucleotides, the CDR3 is TGTGCCAGCAGCCCAGGCCGGGGCGAGCAGTACGTC. Translation gives CASSPGRGEQYV.

The chain links TRBV19 to TRBJ1-6, with TRBD1 matching 9 bases. Per the germline V gene, CDR1 is LNHDA and CDR2 is SQIVND (reference sequence). V was pared by 3 bases and J by 7 bases, with 4 bases of the junction left unmatched. The CDR3 sequence is 15 residues long. The chain's CDR3 is CASSIPGTGNSPLHF. CDR3 sequence (DNA): TGTGCCAGTAGTATTCCCGGGACAGGGAATTCACCCCTCCACTTT.

J is TRBJ2-4 and V is TRBV6-2 or TRBV6-3; D may be TRBD1 (6 bases). The V end was cut by 7 bases, the J end by 4 bases, with 14 bases between. The CDR3 has 14 amino acids. Per the germline V gene, CDR1 is MNHEY and CDR2 is SVGEGT. CDR3 DNA sequence: TGTGCCAGCACCCCATCCACAGGGAAAAACATTCAGTACTTC. Encoded protein: CASTPSTGKNIQYF.

The CDR3 sequence: CASSEWAEYNSPLHF. Here the CDR3 DNA reads TGTGCCAGCAGTGAATGGGCAGAGTATAATTCACCCCTCCACTTT. The J gene is TRBJ1-6, the V gene TRBV2, with no clear D. V was clipped by 2 bases and J by 4 bases, with 9 bases between them. Germline CDR1 reads SNHLY; CDR2 reads FYNNEI. This CDR3 contains 15 residues.

The chain uses TRBV5-1 and TRBJ2-3; 8 nucleotides agree with TRBD2. Trimming took 3 bases from V and 3 from J; bases not matched to a gene: 6. This CDR3 region has 15 residues. Germline CDR1 reads SGHRS; CDR2 reads YFSETQ. CDR3 DNA sequence: TGCGCCAGCAGCTCCGGACTAGCATCGACAGATACGCAGTATTTT. The encoded protein is CASSSGLASTDTQYF. Drawing the rest from reference TRBV5-1 and TRBJ2-3, the complete variable domain is KAGVTQTPRYLIKTRGQQVTLSCSPISGHRSVSWYQQTPGQGLQFLFEYFSETQRNKGNFPGRFSGRQFSNSRSEMNVSTLELGDSALYLCASSSGLASTDTQYFGPGTRLTVL.

This clone is a singleton in its sample. The chain uses TRBV28 and TRBJ1-3; 7 bases line up with TRBD1. This CDR3 comprises 15 residues. V dropped 6 bases and J dropped 2; count of bases not matched to a gene: 7. The germline V gene encodes CDR1 MDHEN and CDR2 SYDVKM. In DNA form, the CDR3 reads TGTGCCAGCAGGCACAGGGGAATCCCTGGAAACACCATATATTTT. This gives the protein CASRHRGIPGNTIYF.

The CDR3 region has the DNA TGTGCCAGTAGTATAGATAGTTTGGGGCTAGGTCCGGCGGAGACCCAGTACTTC. Translation: CASSIDSLGLGPAETQYF. The chain links TRBV19 to TRBJ2-5; D is perhaps TRBD1 (5 bases). Germline V gene lookup returns CDR1 LNHDA and CDR2 SQIVND (reference sequence). The CDR3 is 18 residues long. V was cut by 0 bases and J by 5 bases, with 22 bases left in between.

The chain has TRBV7-3 and TRBJ1-1; TRBD1 agrees at 8 bases. The CDR3 length is 14 residues. V was clipped by 5 bases and J by 4 bases; unmatched bases: 6. Per the germline V gene, CDR1 is SGHTA and CDR2 is FQGTGA. The CDR3 bases are TGTGCCAGCAGCCGAGACAGGGGAAGCACTGAAGCTTTCTTT. This translates into CASSRDRGSTEAFF.

The rearrangement joins TRBV5-6 to TRBJ2-7; 7 bases line up with TRBD1. V dropped 1 base and J dropped 6; count of bases not matched to a gene: 13. CDR1 and CDR2 from the germline V gene are SGHDT and YYEEEE. CDR3 size: 16 residues. The CDR3 loop reads CASSLFAQGVRAEQYV. CDR3 coding DNA: TGTGCCAGCAGCTTGTTTGCCCAGGGGGTCAGAGCCGAGCAGTACGTC.

In its sample, this clone was seen once. The chain uses TRBV4-1 and TRBJ1-6; D may be TRBD1 (5 bases). Between the trimmed V and J ends, which lost 0 bases and 10 bases, there was a span of 13 bases. This CDR3 is built from 15 residues. Germline CDR1 reads MGHRA; CDR2 reads YSYEKL. CDR3 loop: CASSQDWQGGSPLHF. CDR3 nucleotide sequence: TGCGCCAGCAGCCAAGATTGGCAGGGTGGATCACCCCTCCACTTT.

This sequence joins TRBV25-1 and TRBJ2-5, with 8 nucleotides matching TRBD2. CDR3 length: 15 amino acids. Germline loops: CDR1 MGHDK, CDR2 SYGVNS. Trimming took 3 bases from V and 7 from J; bases not matched to a gene: 10. CDR3 sequence (DNA): TGTGCCAGCAGTGATTTGGAGCGGGGGCTAGGGACCCAGTACTTC. Protein: CASSDLERGLGTQYF.

The V call is TRBV14, the J call TRBJ2-3; D may be TRBD1 or TRBD2 (5 bases each). The CDR3 runs 16 residues. Trimming cost V 2 bases and J 4 bases, with 16 bases left between them. Germline CDR1 is SGHDN and CDR2 is FVKESK. This chain's CDR3 is CASSQMRGLGPDTQYF. The CDR3 bases are TGTGCCAGCAGCCAAATGAGGGGCCTAGGCCCAGATACGCAGTATTTT.

This sequence joins TRBV18 and TRBJ1-1; 7 nucleotides agree with TRBD1. After removal of 6 bases from V and 0 bases from J, the junction contained 7 bases not matched to a gene. The germline V gene has CDR1 KGHSH and CDR2 LQKENI. The CDR3 sequence is 15 residues long. The CDR3 DNA follows: TGTGCCAGCTCCCGGGGACAGCTTATGAACACTGAAGCTTTCTTT. It yields the protein CASSRGQLMNTEAFF.